The next 21 T cell receptor beta chains were all read from a single sample in a study of T cell responses to AZD1222 COVID-19 vaccine. Some clones are missing from TCRdb's copy, which holds only in-frame ones; the method was immunoSEQ multiplex PCR. The sample shows some 150,000 clones, 80% to 90% of them seen only once. The sample in question was peripheral blood, obtained on day 0 of AZD1222 vaccination. The receptors derive from an adult in good health.

The J gene is TRBJ1-1, the V gene TRBV6-5; D is unclear. CDR1 is MNHEY and CDR2 is SVGAGI in the germline V gene. The CDR3 covers 16 residues. V was shortened by 0 bases and J by 0 bases, with 11 bases between the two germline ends. The CDR3 DNA reads as TGTGCCAGCAGTTACTCGAAGCTAGGGCTGAACACTGAAGCTTTCTTT. Translation gives CASSYSKLGLNTEAFF.

This chain joins TRBV11-2 and TRBJ1-4, with 10 bases fitting TRBD1. V dropped 5 bases and J dropped 0; count of bases not matched to a gene: 6. Per the germline V gene, CDR1 is SGHAT and CDR2 is FQNNGV. The CDR3 length is 17 residues. The CDR3 loop reads CASSLRGTGATNEKLFF. The CDR3 bases are TGTGCCAGCAGCCTACGTGGGACAGGGGCAACTAATGAAAAACTGTTTTTT.

V is TRBV7-2 and J is TRBJ2-5; tentatively, D is TRBD2 (7 bases). CDR1 and CDR2 (germline): SGHTA, FQGNSA. The CDR3 extends over 14 amino acids. V dropped 3 bases and J dropped 6 bases, with 14 bases sitting between them. CDR3: CASSLLWRGQTQYF. The CDR3, as DNA: TGTGCCAGCAGCTTGCTTTGGCGGGGGCAGACCCAGTACTTC.

This clone was observed once. This rearrangement joins TRBV7-2 to TRBJ1-4, with D maybe TRBD1 (6 bases). The V gene lost 2 bases and the J gene lost 8 bases, with 12 bases spanning the gap. The CDR3 has 14 amino acids. Germline CDR1 is SGHTA and CDR2 is FQGNSA. CDR3 in DNA: TGTGCCAGCAGCTTAAGGGGGGGGGAAGAAAAACTGTTTTTT. Amino acid sequence: CASSLRGGEEKLFF.

This clone was found once. The chain recombines TRBV20-1 with TRBJ1-3; the D is unclear. Per the germline V gene, CDR1 is DFQATT and CDR2 is SNEGSKA (reference sequence). Deletions cut 2 bases from V and 6 bases from J, with 5 bases between. CDR3 size: 11 residues. This CDR3 is CSARPINTIYF. CDR3 sequence (DNA): TGCAGTGCTAGACCGATAAACACCATATATTTT.

This chain joins TRBV7-9 and TRBJ2-3, with TRBD2 matching 8 bases. The CDR3 is made up of 15 amino acids. Unmatched junction bases numbered 9, after V lost 4 bases and J lost 6 bases. CDR1 is SEHNR and CDR2 is FQNEAQ in the germline V gene (reference sequence). The CDR3 spells CASSSAAGGVDTQYF. The CDR3 DNA is TGTGCCAGCAGCTCGGCCGCGGGGGGTGTGGATACGCAGTATTTT.

This clone was detected only a few times. This chain links TRBV29-1 with TRBJ2-1; D unclear. The CDR3 sequence is 13 residues long. V dropped 4 bases and J dropped 7 bases, with 14 bases sitting between them. Germline lookup yields CDR1 SQVTM and CDR2 ANQGSEA. In DNA form, the CDR3 reads TGCAGCGTTGTAGGGCTAGTGAATAATGAGCAGTTCTTC. Translating it yields CSVVGLVNNEQFF.

A few counts support this clone. The chain links TRBV6-4 to TRBJ2-1, with TRBD2 identical over 7 bases. The junction had 10 bases not matched to a gene; V was cut back by 3 bases and J by 8 bases. CDR1 is MRHNA, CDR2 SNTAGT, per germline. The CDR3 totals 15 residues. CDR3 residues: CASSDKWEGGDEQFF. The CDR3 DNA reads as TGTGCCAGCAGTGATAAGTGGGAGGGTGGAGATGAGCAGTTCTTC.

This clone was seen a single time. The V gene is TRBV30, the J gene TRBJ1-5, with TRBD1 matching over 11 bases. The CDR3 loop spans 14 amino acids. With 4 bases clipped from V and 8 bases from J, the junction kept 7 bases outside the gene matches. Germline V gene sequence: CDR1 GTSNPN, CDR2 SVGIG (reference sequence). This CDR3 is CAWNEGQGVKPQHF. In nucleotides, the CDR3 is TGTGCCTGGAACGAGGGACAGGGGGTGAAGCCCCAGCATTTT.

The chain carries TRBV5-1 and TRBJ2-2, with a tentative D call TRBD2 (5 bases). The V end lost 6 bases, the J end lost 3 bases, and 15 bases lay between the germline ends. The germline V gene encodes CDR1 SGHRS and CDR2 YFSETQ. The CDR3 runs to 15 residues. CDR3 sequence reads: CASTPLGRDTGELFF. CDR3 bases: TGCGCCAGCACCCCCCTTGGGCGGGACACCGGGGAGCTGTTTTTT.

V is TRBV7-9 and J is TRBJ2-1; TRBD2 matches at 7 bases. CDR1 and CDR2 from the germline V gene are SEHNR and FQNEAQ (reference sequence). This CDR3 region has 14 residues. Germline trimming cut 5 bases from V and 8 bases from J; bases unmatched to any gene: 9. The CDR3 spells CASSPMTSTHEQFF. CDR3 DNA: TGTGCCAGCAGCCCGATGACTAGCACGCATGAGCAGTTCTTC.

The genes are TRBV11-2 and TRBJ2-1; 7 bases map to TRBD2. Trimming removed 0 bases from V and 0 bases from J; junction bases left unmatched: 2. The CDR3 has 16 amino acids. Germline V lookup: CDR1 SGHAT, CDR2 FQNNGV. CDR3 nucleotide sequence: TGTGCCAGCAGCTTAGAAGGCGGGAGCTCCTACAATGAGCAGTTCTTC. Translating it yields CASSLEGGSSYNEQFF.

V gene TRBV5-6 combines with J gene TRBJ2-1; D perhaps matches TRBD2 (5 bases). The CDR3 is made up of 16 amino acids. CDR1 and CDR2 (germline): SGHDT, YYEEEE. Trimming removed 0 bases at V and 2 bases at J, with 12 bases between. The CDR3 protein is CASSLDRGRAYNEQFF. The DNA for the CDR3 is TGTGCCAGCAGCTTGGATCGGGGTAGGGCCTACAATGAGCAGTTCTTC.

This clone was seen more than once but under ten times. The chain uses TRBV2 and TRBJ2-7, with D possibly matching TRBD1 (5 bases). Germline V gene sequence: CDR1 SNHLY, CDR2 FYNNEI. V shed 7 bases and J shed 7 bases, with 17 bases lying between them. The CDR3 runs 13 residues. CDR3 protein: CASNAQAFLEQYF. The DNA for the CDR3 is TGTGCCAGCAATGCACAGGCGTTTCTAGAGCAGTACTTC.

The chain employs TRBV6-6 and TRBJ2-7, with TRBD1 identical over 7 bases. The J segment lost 2 bases and the V segment lost 2 bases, leaving 3 bases of the junction unmatched. The CDR3 spans 14 residues. Germline V lookup: CDR1 MNHNY, CDR2 SVGAGI (reference sequence). CDR3 coding DNA: TGTGCCAGCAGTTACCCTGGACAGGCCTACGAGCAGTACTTC. Amino acids: CASSYPGQAYEQYF.

The chain links TRBV9 to TRBJ1-4; TRBD1 is a possible D gene (5 bases). Germline V lookup: CDR1 SGDLS, CDR2 YYNGEE. V was trimmed by 1 base and J by 7 bases, leaving 11 bases between them. The CDR3 covers 14 residues. CDR3 DNA sequence: TGTGCCAGCAGCGTATCGGGACGGGGTGAAAAACTGTTTTTT. Translation gives CASSVSGRGEKLFF.

This chain joins TRBV20-1 and TRBJ1-5; D gene uncertain. The length of the CDR3 is 13 residues. Germline CDR1 reads DFQATT; CDR2 reads SNEGSKA (reference sequence). Trimming cost V 3 bases and J 4 bases, with 10 bases left between them. CDR3 sequence: CSASEERNQPQHF. Here the CDR3 DNA reads TGCAGTGCTAGTGAGGAGAGAAATCAGCCCCAGCATTTT.

The CDR3 coding sequence is TGTGCCAGCAGCGACATCTCGGACTGCGGAAAAGAGACCCAGTACTTC. Encoded protein: CASSDISDCGKETQYF. The J gene is TRBJ2-5, the V gene TRBV21-1; the D call TRBD2 from the table was never checked on the DNA. TRBV21-1 counts as a pseudogene. This CDR3 spans 16 amino acids.

The chain links TRBV7-9 to TRBJ2-5; TRBD2 might be the D (6 bases). Looked up from germline, CDR1 is SEHNR and CDR2 is FQNEAQ (reference sequence). This CDR3 comprises 13 residues. V was pared by 5 bases and J by 5 bases, with 12 bases between. The CDR3 DNA is TGTGCCAGCAGCCCGTCTGGGGGGGAGACCCAGTACTTC. It is translated as CASSPSGGETQYF.

This clone was found once. The chain joins TRBV6-5 to TRBJ1-6, with a tentative D call TRBD1 (6 bases). The V gene's germline CDR1 is MNHEY and CDR2 SVGAGI. The CDR3 has 15 amino acids. V lost 4 bases and J lost 9, with 16 bases in between. CDR3 region: CASSFLGTGRSPLHF. CDR3 nucleotides: TGTGCCAGCAGTTTCCTTGGTACAGGGCGTTCACCCCTCCACTTT.

CDR3 in DNA: TGTGCCAGCAGCCGCAATTCCGTGAATGAGCAGTTCTTC. Residues: CASSRNSVNEQFF. V gene TRBV12-3 or TRBV12-4 combines with J gene TRBJ2-1; D is unresolved. The CDR3 sequence is 13 residues long. The V end was cut by 6 bases, the J end by 7 bases, with 13 bases between.